Each of the 6 T cell receptor beta chains below was sequenced from the same sample in a study of blood T cell repertoires in COVID-19. Sequenced by immunoSEQ multiplex PCR; TCRdb stores in-frame clones only, minus some. The sample gives about 320,000 clones, approximately 91% of which show up once; approximately 4.7% is in the top ten. The sequenced sample was PBMCs or T cells enriched from blood (not recorded which). These receptors were collected from a man aged 55 to 70 who had recovered from COVID-19.

The chain links TRBV5-5 to TRBJ1-2, with D uncertain. V was clipped by 2 bases and J by 6 bases, with 11 bases between them. Germline V gene sequence: CDR1 SGHKS, CDR2 YYEKEE (reference sequence). The length of the CDR3 is 13 residues. The CDR3 is CASSFGQPNGYTF. The CDR3 DNA is TGTGCCAGCAGCTTTGGGCAGCCGAATGGCTACACCTTC. The variable domain in full, completed from reference TRBV5-5 and TRBJ1-2, reads DAGVTQSPTHLIKTRGQQVTLRCSPISGHKSVSWYQQVLGQGPQFIFQYYEKEERGRGNFPDRFSARQFPNYSSELNVNALLLGDSALYLCASSFGQPNGYTFGSGTRLTVV.

This rearrangement joins TRBV10-2 to TRBJ2-7; D not resolved. The CDR3 has 15 residues. The ends were cut back, 0 bases at V and 0 bases at J, with 9 bases in the middle. CDR1 WSHSY and CDR2 SAAADI come from the germline V gene. The CDR3 nucleotides read TGCGCCAGCAGTGAGTCGTTACTTAGCTCCTACGAGCAGTACTTC. Translation gives CASSESLLSSYEQYF.

For the CDR3, the DNA is TGTGCCAGCAGCATCCAACCCCACGGGGTTGTTTCTCCTTATGGCTACACCTTC. It translates to CASSIQPHGVVSPYGYTF. This chain joins TRBV9 and TRBJ1-2, with D unresolved. Per germline, CDR1 SGDLS and CDR2 YYNGEE. Trimming removed 4 bases at V and 5 bases at J, with 27 bases between. The CDR3 totals 18 residues.

J is TRBJ2-2 and V is TRBV24-1; D might be TRBD2 (5 bases). The V gene lost 3 bases and the J gene lost 2 bases, with 15 bases spanning the gap. Germline V lookup: CDR1 KGHDR, CDR2 SFDVKD. This CDR3 has 17 amino acids. Here the CDR3 reads CATSDGRESINTGELFF. The CDR3 bases are TGTGCCACCAGTGATGGACGGGAAAGTATTAACACCGGGGAGCTGTTTTTT.

The chain links TRBV28 to TRBJ1-4; a weak D match, TRBD1 (5 bases). V was trimmed by 7 bases and J by 0 bases, leaving 12 bases between them. The CDR3 sequence is 15 residues long. CDR1 MDHEN and CDR2 SYDVKM come from the germline V gene. CDR3 region: CASTGHRSTNEKLFF. The CDR3 coding sequence is TGTGCCAGCACCGGACACCGATCAACTAATGAAAAACTGTTTTTT. Filled out from reference TRBV28 and TRBJ1-4, the complete variable domain reads DVKVTQSSRYLVKRTGEKVFLECVQDMDHENMFWYRQDPGLGLRLIYFSYDVKMKEKGDIPEGYSVSREKKERFSLILESASTNQTSMYLCASTGHRSTNEKLFFGSGTQLSVL.

The chain carries TRBV10-3 and TRBJ1-2; TRBD1 is a possible D gene (6 bases). Germline CDR1 ENHRY, CDR2 SYGVKD. The CDR3 covers 15 residues. V was cut by 0 bases and J by 3 bases, with 11 bases left in between. The CDR3 is CAISESGDIHYGYTF. CDR3 coding DNA: TGTGCCATCAGTGAGTCGGGGGACATTCACTATGGCTACACCTTC.